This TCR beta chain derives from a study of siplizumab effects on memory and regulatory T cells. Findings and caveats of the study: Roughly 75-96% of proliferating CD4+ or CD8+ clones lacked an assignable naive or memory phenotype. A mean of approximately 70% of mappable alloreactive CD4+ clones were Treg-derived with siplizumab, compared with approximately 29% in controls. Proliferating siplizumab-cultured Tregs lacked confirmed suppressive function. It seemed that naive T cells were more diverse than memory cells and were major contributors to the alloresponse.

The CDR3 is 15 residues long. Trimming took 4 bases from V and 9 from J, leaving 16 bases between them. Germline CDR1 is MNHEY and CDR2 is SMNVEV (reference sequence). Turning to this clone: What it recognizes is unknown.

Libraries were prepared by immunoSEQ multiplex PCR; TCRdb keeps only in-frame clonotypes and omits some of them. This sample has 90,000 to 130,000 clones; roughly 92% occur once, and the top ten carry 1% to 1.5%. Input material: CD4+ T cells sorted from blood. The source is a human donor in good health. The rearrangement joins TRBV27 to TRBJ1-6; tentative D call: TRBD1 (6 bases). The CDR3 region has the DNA TGTGCCAGCAGTTCCATGCAGGGGAACAGTTCACCCCTCCACTTT. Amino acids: CASSSMQGNSSPLHF.